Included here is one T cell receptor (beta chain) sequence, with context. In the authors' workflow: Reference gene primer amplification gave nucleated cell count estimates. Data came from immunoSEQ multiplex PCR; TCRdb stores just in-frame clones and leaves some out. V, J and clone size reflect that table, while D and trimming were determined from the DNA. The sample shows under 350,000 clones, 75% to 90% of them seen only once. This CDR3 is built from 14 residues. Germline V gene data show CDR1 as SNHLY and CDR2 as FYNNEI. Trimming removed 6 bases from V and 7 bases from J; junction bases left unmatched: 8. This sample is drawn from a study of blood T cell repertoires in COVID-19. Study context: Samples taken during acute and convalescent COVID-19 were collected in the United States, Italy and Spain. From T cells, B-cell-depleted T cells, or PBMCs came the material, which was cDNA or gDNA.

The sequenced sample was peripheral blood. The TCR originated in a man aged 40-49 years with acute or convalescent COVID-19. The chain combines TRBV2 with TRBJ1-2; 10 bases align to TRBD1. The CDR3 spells CASSEMTGGGGYTF. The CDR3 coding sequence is TGTGCCAGCAGCGAGATGACAGGGGGCGGTGGCTACACCTTC.